The 9 T cell receptor beta chains reported below all come from one sample, sequenced in a study of cytomegalovirus exposure and HLA in healthy donors. Sequencing was performed with immunoSEQ multiplex PCR; in TCRdb, only in-frame clones are kept and a portion is missing. Of 160,000 or so clones in the sample, approximately 80% were seen once. Sequencing was carried out using PBMCs. These TCRs come from a man under 40 in good health and CMV-seropositive.

The chain carries TRBV5-4 and TRBJ2-3; 8 bases align to TRBD2. The germline gives CDR1 SGHNT, CDR2 YYREEE (reference sequence). Unmatched junction bases numbered 12, after V lost 6 bases and J lost 6 bases. The CDR3 contains 15 residues. CDR3: CASTEGGLVKDTQYF. CDR3 DNA sequence: TGTGCCAGCACCGAGGGGGGACTAGTCAAGGATACGCAGTATTTT.

This clone has more than one count but fewer than ten. The chain employs TRBV27 and TRBJ2-7; 8 nucleotides line up with TRBD2. Germline CDR1 and CDR2: MNHEY and SMNVEV (reference sequence). The CDR3 extends over 13 amino acids. The trim removed 5 bases at V and 4 bases at J, leaving 4 bases unmatched. The CDR3 sequence: CASSPTSAYEQYF. DNA for the CDR3: TGTGCCAGCAGTCCGACTAGCGCGTACGAGCAGTACTTC.

The CDR3 bases are TGTGCCAGCAGCCCGGGACAGCTCACAAGGGGGAACATTCAGTACTTC. It codes for CASSPGQLTRGNIQYF. The chain couples TRBV11-2 to TRBJ2-4; 7 bases align to TRBD1. The germline V gene encodes CDR1 SGHAT and CDR2 FQNNGV. V was clipped by 5 bases and J by 7 bases; unmatched bases: 14. CDR3 length: 16 amino acids. Filled out from reference TRBV11-2 and TRBJ2-4, the complete variable domain reads EAGVAQSPRYKIIEKRQSVAFWCNPISGHATLYWYQQILGQGPKLLIQFQNNGVVDDSQLPKDRFSAERLKGVDSTLKIQPAKLEDSAVYLCASSPGQLTRGNIQYFGAGTRLSVL.

The rearrangement joins TRBV4-1 to TRBJ2-1; TRBD1 matches at 7 bases. The trim removed 0 bases at V and 13 bases at J, leaving 12 bases unmatched. The CDR3 spans 15 residues. Germline loops: CDR1 MGHRA, CDR2 YSYEKL. The CDR3: CASSQEGQPSHGQFF. The CDR3 DNA reads as TGCGCCAGCAGCCAAGAGGGACAGCCTAGCCATGGTCAGTTCTTC.

The chain links TRBV4-1 to TRBJ2-5; 12 bases map to TRBD2. J was trimmed by 6 bases and V by 4 bases; bases with no gene match: 9. The CDR3 loop spans 16 amino acids. Germline V gene sequence: CDR1 MGHRA, CDR2 YSYEKL. Here the CDR3 reads CASSPTGLAGGKTQYF. CDR3 in DNA: TGCGCCAGCAGCCCTACGGGACTAGCGGGCGGAAAGACCCAGTACTTC.

There are a few counts of this clone. The chain carries TRBV2 and TRBJ2-7; 8 nucleotides match TRBD1. CDR1 and CDR2 (germline): SNHLY, FYNNEI. Trimming cost V 3 bases and J 2 bases; bases outside gene matches: 6. This CDR3 contains 15 residues. The DNA of the CDR3 is TGTGCCAGCAGTGACAGGGGGCGTCAAGCCTACGAGCAGTACTTC. This sequence encodes CASSDRGRQAYEQYF.

V is TRBV29-1 and J is TRBJ2-1; 8 bases are a match to TRBD1. The CDR3 spans 13 residues. Trimming cost V 6 bases and J 9 bases; bases outside gene matches: 10. CDR1 SQVTM and CDR2 ANQGSEA come from the germline V gene. The CDR3, as DNA: TGCAGCGTCGACAGGGGCAAGTTTGGTGAGCAGTTCTTC. Amino acids: CSVDRGKFGEQFF.

The V call is TRBV30, the J call TRBJ2-3; the D gene is possibly TRBD1 (6 bases). Germline CDR1 GTSNPN, CDR2 SVGIG (reference sequence). CDR3 length equals 12 residues. V lost 3 bases to trimming and J lost 4 bases, with 8 bases between them. The CDR3 region has the DNA TGTGCCTGGAGGGACAGTTCAGATACGCAGTATTTT. Its protein product is CAWRDSSDTQYF.

This clone was counted a single time. The chain is built from TRBV19 and TRBJ1-1; D is possibly TRBD1 (6 bases). Germline loops: CDR1 LNHDA, CDR2 SQIVND (reference sequence). V was trimmed by 1 base and J by 7 bases, leaving 10 bases between them. The CDR3 runs 13 residues. Here the CDR3 DNA reads TGTGCCAGTAGTATAGCCCTACAGGGTGAAGCTTTCTTT. Residues: CASSIALQGEAFF.